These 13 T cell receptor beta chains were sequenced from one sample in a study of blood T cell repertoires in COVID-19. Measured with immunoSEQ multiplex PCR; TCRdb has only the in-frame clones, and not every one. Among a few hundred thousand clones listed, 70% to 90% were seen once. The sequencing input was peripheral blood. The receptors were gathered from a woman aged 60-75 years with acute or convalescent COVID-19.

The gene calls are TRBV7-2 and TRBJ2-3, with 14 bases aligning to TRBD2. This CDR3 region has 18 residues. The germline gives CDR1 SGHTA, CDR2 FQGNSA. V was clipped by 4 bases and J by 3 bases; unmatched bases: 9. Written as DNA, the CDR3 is TGTGCCAGCAGCTCCCGACTAGCGGGGGGGCCCACGACAGATACGCAGTATTTT. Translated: CASSSRLAGGPTTDTQYF.

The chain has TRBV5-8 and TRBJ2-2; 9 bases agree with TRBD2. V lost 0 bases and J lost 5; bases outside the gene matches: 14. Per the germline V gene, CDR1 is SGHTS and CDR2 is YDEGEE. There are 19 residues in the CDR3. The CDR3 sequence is CASSLAFRLAGPTTGELFF. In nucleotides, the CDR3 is TGTGCCAGCAGCTTGGCCTTTCGGCTAGCGGGACCAACGACCGGGGAGCTGTTTTTT.

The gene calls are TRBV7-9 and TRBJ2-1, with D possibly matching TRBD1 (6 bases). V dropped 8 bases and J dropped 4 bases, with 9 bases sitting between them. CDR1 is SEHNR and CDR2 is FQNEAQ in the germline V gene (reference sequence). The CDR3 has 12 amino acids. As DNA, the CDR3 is TGTGCCAGCTATGGACAGTACAATGAGCAGTTCTTC. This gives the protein CASYGQYNEQFF.

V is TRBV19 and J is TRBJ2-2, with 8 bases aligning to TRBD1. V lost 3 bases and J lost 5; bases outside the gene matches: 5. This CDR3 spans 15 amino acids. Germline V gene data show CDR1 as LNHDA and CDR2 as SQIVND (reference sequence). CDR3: CASSIDRGWTGELFF. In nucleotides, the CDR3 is TGTGCCAGTAGTATCGACAGGGGTTGGACCGGGGAGCTGTTTTTT. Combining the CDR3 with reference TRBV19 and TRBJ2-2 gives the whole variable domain DGGITQSPKYLFRKEGQNVTLSCEQNLNHDAMYWYRQDPGQGLRLIYYSQIVNDFQKGDIAEGYSVSREKKESFPLTVTSAQKNPTAFYLCASSIDRGWTGELFFGEGSRLTVL.

The CDR3 DNA sequence: TGTGCCAGCAGCGTAGGGGCAGGCCCTATCTCTGGAAACACCATATATTTT. It specifies CASSVGAGPISGNTIYF. V gene TRBV9 combines with J gene TRBJ1-3; no definite D call. Germline loops: CDR1 SGDLS, CDR2 YYNGEE. There are 17 residues in the CDR3. The V end was cut by 0 bases, the J end by 0 bases, with 13 bases between.

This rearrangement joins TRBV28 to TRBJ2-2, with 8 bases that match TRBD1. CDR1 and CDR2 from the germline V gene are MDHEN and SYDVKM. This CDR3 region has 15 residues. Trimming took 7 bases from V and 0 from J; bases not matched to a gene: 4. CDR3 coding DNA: TGTGCCAGCACTTCAGGGGGCGCGAACACCGGGGAGCTGTTTTTT. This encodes CASTSGGANTGELFF.

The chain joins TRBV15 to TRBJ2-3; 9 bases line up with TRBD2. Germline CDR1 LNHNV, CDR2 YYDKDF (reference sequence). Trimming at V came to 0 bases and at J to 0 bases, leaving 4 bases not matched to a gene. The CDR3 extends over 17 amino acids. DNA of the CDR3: TGTGCCACCAGCAGAGATAGCGGGGGATTTAGCACAGATACGCAGTATTTT. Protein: CATSRDSGGFSTDTQYF.

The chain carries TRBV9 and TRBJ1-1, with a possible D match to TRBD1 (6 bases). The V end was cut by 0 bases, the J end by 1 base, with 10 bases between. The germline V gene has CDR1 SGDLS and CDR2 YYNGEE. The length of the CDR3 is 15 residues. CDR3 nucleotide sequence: TGTGCCAGCAGCGTAGTGGCAGGGGAGAACACTGAAGCTTTCTTT. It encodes CASSVVAGENTEAFF. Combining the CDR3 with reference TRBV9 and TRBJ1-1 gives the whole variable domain DSGVTQTPKHLITATGQRVTLRCSPRSGDLSVYWYQQSLDQGLQFLIQYYNGEERAKGNILERFSAQQFPDLHSELNLSSLELGDSALYFCASSVVAGENTEAFFGQGTRLTVV.

In DNA, the CDR3 is TGCGCCAGCAGCTTGGGGCAGGGGCGGCACGAGCAGTACTTC. Amino acids: CASSLGQGRHEQYF. V and J are TRBV5-1 and TRBJ2-7, with D possibly being TRBD1 (6 bases). This CDR3 is built from 14 residues. Germline V gene lookup returns CDR1 SGHRS and CDR2 YFSETQ. Trimming took off 0 bases at V and 5 bases at J, with 12 bases between the two ends.

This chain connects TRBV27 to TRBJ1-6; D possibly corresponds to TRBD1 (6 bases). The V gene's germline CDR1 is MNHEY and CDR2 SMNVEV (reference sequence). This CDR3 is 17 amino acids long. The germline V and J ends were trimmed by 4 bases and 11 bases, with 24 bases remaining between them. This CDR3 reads CASSSGQGKGVLTPLHF. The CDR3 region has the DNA TGTGCCAGCAGTTCCGGGCAGGGAAAGGGGGTTTTGACACCCCTCCACTTT.

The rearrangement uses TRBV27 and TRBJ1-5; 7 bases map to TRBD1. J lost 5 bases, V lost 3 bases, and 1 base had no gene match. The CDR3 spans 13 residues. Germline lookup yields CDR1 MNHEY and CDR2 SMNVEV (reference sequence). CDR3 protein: CASSFTGDQPQHF. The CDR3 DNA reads TGTGCCAGCAGTTTCACAGGGGATCAGCCCCAGCATTTT.

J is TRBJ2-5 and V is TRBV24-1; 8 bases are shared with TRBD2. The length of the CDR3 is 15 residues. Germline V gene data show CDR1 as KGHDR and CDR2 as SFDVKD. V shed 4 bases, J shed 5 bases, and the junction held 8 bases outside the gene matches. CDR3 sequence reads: CATSDRSGTRETQYF. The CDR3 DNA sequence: TGTGCCACCAGTGACCGTAGCGGGACTCGGGAGACCCAGTACTTC.

CDR3 nucleotides: TGCGCCAGCAATAGCGGGAGTCCCCAAGAGACCCAGTACTTC. Protein: CASNSGSPQETQYF. The chain uses TRBV5-1 and TRBJ2-5, with TRBD2 matching 9 bases. CDR3 size: 14 residues. In germline, CDR1 is SGHRS, CDR2 YFSETQ. V gave up 6 bases and J gave up 1 base; unmatched junction bases: 4.